What follows describes a single T cell receptor (beta chain). As yet, its antigen is unknown. Germline V gene data show CDR1 as GTSNPN and CDR2 as SVGIG (reference sequence). The germline V and J ends were trimmed by 4 bases and 5 bases, with 11 bases remaining between them. The CDR3 totals 13 residues. Assays were performed on roughly 96,000 TCR templates per sample. Assay: immunoSEQ multiplex PCR; the TCRdb copy retains only in-frame clones and omits some. The sample shows tens of thousands of clones, roughly 85% of them seen only once. The data are from a study of siplizumab effects on memory and regulatory T cells. Study-level findings and limits: Siplizumab produced a significant reduction in alloreactive sequences that were traceable to unstimulated CD4+ memory cells.

V gene TRBV30 combines with J gene TRBJ2-2, with D unclear. The sequence came from a human donor in good health. The sequenced sample consisted of memory CD4+ T cells sorted from blood. CDR3 region: CAWTSGITGELFF. For the CDR3, the DNA is TGTGCCTGGACCAGTGGGATAACCGGGGAGCTGTTTTTT. Based on the CDR3 plus reference TRBV30 and TRBJ2-2, the full variable domain is SQTIHQWPATLVQPVGSPLSLECTVEGTSNPNLYWYRQAAGRGLQLLFYSVGIGQISSEVPQNLSASRPQDRQFILSSKKLLLSDSGFYLCAWTSGITGELFFGEGSRLTVL.